Here is one TCR beta chain with its context. The sample is drawn from a study of T cells in Graves' hyperthyroidism and ophthalmopathy. The CDR3 has 16 residues. Germline V lookup: CDR1 SEHNR, CDR2 FQNEAQ (reference sequence). Trimming removed 5 bases from V and 0 bases from J, with 13 bases in between. TCR beta CDR3 regions were amplified from RNA. A first-round RT-PCR of the TCR CDR3 used the HTBI primer set. TCRdb reanalysed the multiplex PCR reads using MiXCR and keeps one entry per CDR3 protein. The repertoire has about 480,000 distinct CDR3 sequences, around 15% of them found once; the top ten carry around 17%.

The rearrangement joins TRBV7-9 to TRBJ1-4; possible D gene TRBD1, 6 bases. The sample taken for sequencing was blood. The receptor was derived from a woman aged 18-29 years with Graves' hyperthyroidism. DNA of the CDR3: TGTGCCAGCAGCCCAGGACAGACGGCAACTAATGAAAAACTGTTTTTT. Protein sequence: CASSPGQTATNEKLFF. Filled out from reference TRBV7-9 and TRBJ1-4, the complete variable domain reads DTGVSQNPRHKITKRGQNVTFRCDPISEHNRLYWYRQTLGQGPEFLTYFQNEAQLEKSRLLSDRFSAERPKGSFSTLEIQRTEQGDSAMYLCASSPGQTATNEKLFFGSGTQLSVL.